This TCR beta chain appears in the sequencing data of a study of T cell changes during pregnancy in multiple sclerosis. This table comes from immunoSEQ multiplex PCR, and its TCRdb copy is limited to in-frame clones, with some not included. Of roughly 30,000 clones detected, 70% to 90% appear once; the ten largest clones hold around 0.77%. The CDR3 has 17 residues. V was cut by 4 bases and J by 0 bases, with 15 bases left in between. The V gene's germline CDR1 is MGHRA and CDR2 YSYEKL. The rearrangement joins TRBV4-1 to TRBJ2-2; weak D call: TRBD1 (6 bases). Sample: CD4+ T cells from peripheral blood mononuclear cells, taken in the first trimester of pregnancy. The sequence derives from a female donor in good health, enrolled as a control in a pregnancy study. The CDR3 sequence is CASSPRGFGTNTGELFF. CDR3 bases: TGCGCCAGCAGCCCTAGGGGGTTCGGGACGAACACCGGGGAGCTGTTTTTT.